Each of the 24 T cell receptor beta chains below was sequenced from the same sample in a study of Ad26.COV2.S vaccination and SARS-CoV-2 variants. Some clones are missing from TCRdb's copy, which holds only in-frame ones; the method was immunoSEQ multiplex PCR. The table records 250,000 or so clones, roughly 87% of them present only once. The treatment here: some 20 received Ad26.COV2.S at low or high dose, single or two shots; about 5 received placebo; per-sample allocation not given. Sample collection was performed on day 63 after the first vaccine or placebo injection. The starting material was peripheral blood, obtained in a trial of Ad26.COV2.S vaccine versus placebo. These receptor sequences come from a person between 18 and 65 years old who received the Ad26.COV2.S COVID-19 vaccine or a placebo.

This sequence joins TRBV14 and TRBJ2-7; 9 bases map to TRBD1. Germline V gene lookup returns CDR1 SGHDN and CDR2 FVKESK. V lost 2 bases, J lost 3 bases, and 8 bases stayed unmatched. This CDR3 region has 16 residues. CDR3 region: CASSQSGQGFFYEQYV. In DNA form, the CDR3 reads TGTGCCAGCAGCCAATCTGGACAGGGGTTTTTCTACGAGCAGTACGTC.

The chain recombines TRBV9 with TRBJ1-1; D may be TRBD1 (6 bases). The V gene lost 0 bases and the J gene lost 5 bases, with 11 bases spanning the gap. Per the germline V gene, CDR1 is SGDLS and CDR2 is YYNGEE. The CDR3 totals 14 residues. The CDR3: CASSVVGGSTEAFF. CDR3 in DNA: TGTGCCAGCAGCGTAGTGGGGGGCTCTACTGAAGCTTTCTTT. The variable domain in full, completed from reference TRBV9 and TRBJ1-1, reads DSGVTQTPKHLITATGQRVTLRCSPRSGDLSVYWYQQSLDQGLQFLIQYYNGEERAKGNILERFSAQQFPDLHSELNLSSLELGDSALYFCASSVVGGSTEAFFGQGTRLTVV.

The CDR3 nucleotides are TGTGCCAGCAGCTTAGTACATGGGCTTTCTGGTGGAGCTTTCTTT. This codes for CASSLVHGLSGGAFF. The genes are TRBV7-2 and TRBJ1-1; no clear D gene. Per the germline V gene, CDR1 is SGHTA and CDR2 is FQGNSA. The CDR3 sequence is 15 residues long. Deletions cut 1 base from V and 10 bases from J, with 19 bases between. The full variable domain, with the rest looked up from reference TRBV7-2 and TRBJ1-1, is GAGVSQSPSNKVTEKGKDVELRCDPISGHTALYWYRQSLGQGLEFLIYFQGNSAPDKSGLPSDRFSAERTGGSVSTLTIQRTQQEDSAVYLCASSLVHGLSGGAFFGQGTRLTVV.

The chain recombines TRBV7-8 with TRBJ2-3; no definite D call. Deletions cut 5 bases from V and 6 bases from J, with 15 bases between. CDR1 SGHVS and CDR2 FQNEAQ come from the germline V gene. The CDR3 contains 14 residues. The CDR3 nucleotides are TGTGCCAGCAGCCGACCCATAGGGTGGGATACGCAGTATTTT. It is translated as CASSRPIGWDTQYF.

This clone appeared a few times. The rearrangement uses TRBV6-6 and TRBJ2-7, with 14 bases lining up with TRBD2. CDR3 length: 14 amino acids. Losses at the gene ends were 6 bases for V and 7 bases for J; bases not matched to a gene: 5. Germline V gene lookup returns CDR1 MNHNY and CDR2 SVGAGI (reference sequence). Here the CDR3 reads CASRPGTSGSEQYV. DNA of the CDR3: TGTGCCAGCAGACCCGGGACTAGCGGGAGTGAGCAGTACGTC.

The chain combines TRBV7-8 with TRBJ1-2; D is unresolved. Looked up from germline, CDR1 is SGHVS and CDR2 is FQNEAQ. This CDR3 comprises 16 residues. V dropped 1 base and J dropped 0 bases, with 12 bases sitting between them. The CDR3 sequence: CASSLGGGGPNYGYTF. CDR3 bases: TGTGCCAGCAGCTTAGGGGGAGGAGGGCCTAACTATGGCTACACCTTC.

The chain joins TRBV27 to TRBJ1-5, with D unresolved. Germline V gives CDR1 MNHEY, CDR2 SMNVEV (reference sequence). This CDR3 is built from 13 residues. The V and J ends lost 8 bases and 0 bases respectively, with 8 bases between them. This chain's CDR3 is CASGGDSNQPQHF. CDR3 in DNA: TGTGCCAGCGGCGGGGATAGCAATCAGCCCCAGCATTTT.

The chain joins TRBV2 to TRBJ2-2; D tentatively fits TRBD1 or TRBD2 (7 bases each). The germline V gene has CDR1 SNHLY and CDR2 FYNNEI. CDR3 length equals 18 residues. Trimming pared 2 bases from V and 0 bases from J, leaving 16 bases between. CDR3 loop: CASSELGGGGSNTGELFF. The CDR3 DNA reads TGTGCCAGCAGTGAACTAGGGGGCGGGGGTTCGAACACCGGGGAGCTGTTTTTT.

This clone was seen once. This chain uses TRBV7-8 with TRBJ2-1, with TRBD2 identical over 9 bases. With V trimmed by 0 bases and J by 8 bases, 8 bases remained unmatched. CDR3 length equals 16 residues. In germline, CDR1 is SGHVS, CDR2 FQNEAQ. CDR3 coding DNA: TGTGCCAGCAGCTTAGCGGCTAGCGGGGCTGGGGATGAGCAGTTCTTC. Its protein product is CASSLAASGAGDEQFF.

This sequence joins TRBV15 and TRBJ2-3; D is unclear. The CDR3 length is 15 residues. Germline V gene lookup returns CDR1 LNHNV and CDR2 YYDKDF (reference sequence). The V end lost 0 bases, the J end lost 1 base, and 8 bases lay between the germline ends. CDR3 sequence (DNA): TGTGCCACCAGCAGAGATATTGGCGGCACAGATACGCAGTATTTT. This gives the protein CATSRDIGGTDTQYF.

The chain links TRBV5-1 to TRBJ1-2; 11 bases are a match to TRBD1. CDR1 is SGHRS and CDR2 is YFSETQ in the germline V gene. This CDR3 is built from 15 residues. V gave up 4 bases and J gave up 3 bases; unmatched junction bases: 5. CDR3 DNA: TGCGCCAGCAGCCGGACAGGGGGCTTTGACTATGGCTACACCTTC. Amino acid sequence: CASSRTGGFDYGYTF.

Only one count was recorded for this clone. The chain joins TRBV7-9 to TRBJ1-4; the D is unclear. The germline gives CDR1 SEHNR, CDR2 FQNEAQ (reference sequence). The CDR3 length is 14 residues. V was cut by 3 bases and J by 1 base, with 6 bases left in between. CDR3 sequence (DNA): TGTGCCAGCAGCTTCCATGGAACTAATGAAAAACTGTTTTTT. The encoded protein is CASSFHGTNEKLFF. The complete variable domain, with remaining parts taken from reference TRBV7-9 and TRBJ1-4, reads DTGVSQNPRHKITKRGQNVTFRCDPISEHNRLYWYRQTLGQGPEFLTYFQNEAQLEKSRLLSDRFSAERPKGSFSTLEIQRTEQGDSAMYLCASSFHGTNEKLFFGSGTQLSVL.

The CDR3 sequence is CASSSPGLAGGETGELFF. The CDR3, as DNA: TGTGCCAGCAGTTCCCCGGGACTAGCGGGAGGAGAAACCGGGGAGCTGTTTTTT. J is TRBJ2-2 and V is TRBV6-2 or TRBV6-3; TRBD2 agrees at 15 bases. J was trimmed by 5 bases and V by 4 bases; bases with no gene match: 8. The CDR3 is 18 residues long. Germline-derived CDR1 and CDR2 are MNHEY and SVGEGT.

This sequence joins TRBV5-6 and TRBJ1-5; D unclear. The CDR3 length is 13 residues. The V gene lost 0 bases and the J gene lost 9 bases, with 10 bases spanning the gap. The germline gives CDR1 SGHDT, CDR2 YYEEEE. This chain's CDR3 is CASSLATAWPQHF. As DNA, the CDR3 is TGTGCCAGCAGCTTGGCGACGGCATGGCCCCAGCATTTT. Based on the CDR3 plus reference TRBV5-6 and TRBJ1-5, the full variable domain is DAGVTQSPTHLIKTRGQQVTLRCSPKSGHDTVSWYQQALGQGPQFIFQYYEEEERQRGNFPDRFSGHQFPNYSSELNVNALLLGDSALYLCASSLATAWPQHFGDGTRLSIL.

V usage is TRBV7-8 and J usage is TRBJ2-7; D may correspond to TRBD1 or TRBD2 (5 bases each). Germline CDR1 and CDR2: SGHVS and FQNEAQ. This CDR3 spans 14 amino acids. V was clipped by 5 bases and J by 5 bases, with 16 bases between them. The CDR3 reads CASSAPGLWNEQYF. The CDR3 DNA sequence: TGTGCCAGCAGCGCACCGGGGCTCTGGAACGAGCAGTACTTC.

This sequence joins TRBV13 and TRBJ2-7, with 7 bases lining up with TRBD1. This CDR3 is 16 amino acids long. CDR1 and CDR2 (germline): PRHDT, FYEKMQ (reference sequence). Germline trimming cut 5 bases from V and 0 bases from J; bases unmatched to any gene: 10. The CDR3 region is CASSPRGQRNSYEQYF. The CDR3 coding sequence is TGTGCCAGCAGCCCCCGGGGACAGCGCAACTCCTACGAGCAGTACTTC.

The chain uses TRBV7-6 and TRBJ1-2; D is unresolved. Trimming removed 4 bases at V and 8 bases at J, with 14 bases between. The CDR3 loop spans 13 amino acids. The germline V gene encodes CDR1 SGHVS and CDR2 FNYEAQ. CDR3 sequence reads: CASSSTVGWGYTF. For the CDR3, the DNA is TGTGCCAGCAGCTCGACGGTTGGCTGGGGCTACACCTTC.

This clone has only a few counts. The CDR3 reads CASSLSRGWESPLHF. Here the CDR3 DNA reads TGTGCCAGCAGTTTATCAAGGGGGTGGGAATCACCCCTCCACTTT. The chain links TRBV27 to TRBJ1-6; tentative D call: TRBD1 (6 bases). The CDR3 is made up of 15 amino acids. Germline V lookup: CDR1 MNHEY, CDR2 SMNVEV (reference sequence). V was clipped by 0 bases and J by 10 bases, with 13 bases between them.

The chain has TRBV18 and TRBJ1-3, with 7 bases aligning to TRBD1. Germline-derived CDR1 and CDR2 are KGHSH and LQKENI. J lost 0 bases, V lost 1 base, and 3 bases had no gene match. The CDR3 has 16 residues. This CDR3 is CASSPQTGVSGNTIYF. The DNA of the CDR3 is TGTGCCAGCTCACCACAAACAGGGGTCTCTGGAAACACCATATATTTT.

This clone was seen once. The chain employs TRBV30 and TRBJ2-2; D gene unclear. Per germline, CDR1 GTSNPN and CDR2 SVGIG (reference sequence). Trimming shortened V by 7 bases and J by 6 bases, and 9 bases separated the two germline ends. This CDR3 contains 11 residues. In nucleotides, the CDR3 is TGTGCCTCCCTAAGGGCCGGGGAGCTGTTTTTT. This translates into CASLRAGELFF.

V gene TRBV10-2 combines with J gene TRBJ2-3; D call uncertain. Trimming removed 6 bases from V and 0 bases from J, with 7 bases in between. The CDR3 has 13 amino acids. The germline V gene has CDR1 WSHSY and CDR2 SAAADI. CDR3 region: CASRVASTDTQYF. The CDR3 DNA follows: TGCGCCAGCAGAGTAGCTAGCACAGATACGCAGTATTTT.

This chain links TRBV4-1 with TRBJ2-3; weak D call: TRBD1 (6 bases). Trimming pared 0 bases from V and 4 bases from J, leaving 14 bases between. The CDR3 runs to 16 residues. CDR1 is MGHRA, CDR2 YSYEKL, per germline. CDR3 DNA sequence: TGCGCCAGCAGCCAAGAGCCAGGGGTGGAGGCAGATACGCAGTATTTT. Translated: CASSQEPGVEADTQYF.

The CDR3 reads CASSQTPRANYGYTF. Written as DNA, the CDR3 is TGCGCCAGCAGCCAAACTCCTCGCGCTAACTATGGCTACACCTTC. The chain uses TRBV4-1 and TRBJ1-2; D unresolved. Trimming pared 2 bases from V and 0 bases from J, leaving 10 bases between. Germline V gives CDR1 MGHRA, CDR2 YSYEKL. The CDR3 length is 15 residues.

This clone occurred a few times. V gene TRBV2 combines with J gene TRBJ2-3; TRBD1 is a possible D gene (5 bases). The germline V gene has CDR1 SNHLY and CDR2 FYNNEI. Trimming removed 0 bases at V and 0 bases at J, with 31 bases between. The CDR3 is 23 residues long. The CDR3 reads CASSEADRAARGLAYSSTDTQYF. Here the CDR3 DNA reads TGTGCCAGCAGTGAAGCTGACCGCGCGGCTAGGGGTTTGGCCTACTCGAGCACAGATACGCAGTATTTT. The whole variable domain, filled in from reference TRBV2 and TRBJ2-3, reads EPEVTQTPSHQVTQMGQEVILRCVPISNHLYFYWYRQILGQKVEFLVSFYNNEISEKSEIFDDQFSVERPDGSNFTLKIRSTKLEDSAMYFCASSEADRAARGLAYSSTDTQYFGPGTRLTVL.